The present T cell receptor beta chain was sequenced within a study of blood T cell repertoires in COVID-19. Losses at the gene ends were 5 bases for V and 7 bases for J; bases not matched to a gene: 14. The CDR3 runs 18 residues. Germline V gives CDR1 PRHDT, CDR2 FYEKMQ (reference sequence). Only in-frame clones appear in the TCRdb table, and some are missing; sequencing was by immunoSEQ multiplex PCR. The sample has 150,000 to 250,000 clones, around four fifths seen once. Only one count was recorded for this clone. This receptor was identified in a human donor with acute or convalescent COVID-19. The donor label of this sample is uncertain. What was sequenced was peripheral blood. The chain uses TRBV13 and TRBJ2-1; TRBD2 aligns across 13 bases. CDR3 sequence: CASSPPTLLAGGPNEQFF. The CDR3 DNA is TGTGCCAGCAGCCCCCCCACACTACTAGCGGGAGGGCCGAATGAGCAGTTCTTC.